The text below deals with one T cell receptor beta chain. Its antigen is not known. This may be a read error: a much more frequent sequence differs by one nucleotide. The sample belongs to a study of molecular identifiers for immune sequencing clone quantification. Findings and caveats of the study: It was shown that clones above 20 RNA copies held over 99% of effector molecules, but under 1% in naive cells. Amid about a million naive cells, spiked Jurkat TCR RNA from one cell was reportedly still detectable.

Investigators produced naive CD8 libraries from approximately 20,000 to 1,000,000 sorted cells, drawing on 10%, 30% or 50% RNA. When naive CD8 T cells were sorted, they were gated as CD8+CD4-CCR7+CD45RA+. Germline CDR1 and CDR2: SGHTA and FQGNSA. The CDR3 consists of 15 residues. From the PCR reads, TCRdb called clonotypes with MiXCR, one entry per CDR3 protein. The sample includes 400,000 to 600,000 distinct CDR3 sequences, 20% to 25% of them seen just once. V is TRBV7-2 and J is TRBJ1-1; 12 positions match TRBD1. The sequenced sample was naive CD8+ T cells from blood, with Jurkat cell RNA spiked in. Described subset: FACS-sorted CD8+CD4-CCR7+CD45RA+ naive T cells. The TCR comes from a human donor in good health. Some libraries in this study had Jurkat cell RNA spiked in. The CDR3 DNA reads as TGTTCCAGCAGCTTAGTAGGGACAGGGGGCCCTGAAGCTTTCTTT. It encodes CSSSLVGTGGPEAFF.